This T cell receptor (beta chain) is drawn from a study of cytomegalovirus exposure and HLA in healthy donors. Study-wide results and limits: Most CMV-associated TCR beta chains appeared HLA-restricted in a later analysis. The majority of TCR sequences were rare, yet some public TCRs appeared in many donors.

Use of 60 Vbeta and 13 Jbeta primers characterized the PCR. Data came from immunoSEQ multiplex PCR; TCRdb stores just in-frame clones and leaves some out. The repertoire holds roughly 170,000 clones, with 75% as singletons. CDR3 size: 13 residues. Between the trimmed V and J ends, which lost 6 bases and 2 bases, there was a span of 10 bases. Germline CDR1 reads MNHNS; CDR2 reads SASEGT. With regard to this clone: The antigen is not known.

The source is a female donor in good health and CMV-seronegative. Sequencing used PBMCs. The chain carries TRBV6-1 and TRBJ1-1, with D perhaps matching TRBD1 (5 bases). DNA of the CDR3: TGTGCCAGCAGGCGGGACCCCAACACTGAAGCTTTCTTT. Its translation: CASRRDPNTEAFF.